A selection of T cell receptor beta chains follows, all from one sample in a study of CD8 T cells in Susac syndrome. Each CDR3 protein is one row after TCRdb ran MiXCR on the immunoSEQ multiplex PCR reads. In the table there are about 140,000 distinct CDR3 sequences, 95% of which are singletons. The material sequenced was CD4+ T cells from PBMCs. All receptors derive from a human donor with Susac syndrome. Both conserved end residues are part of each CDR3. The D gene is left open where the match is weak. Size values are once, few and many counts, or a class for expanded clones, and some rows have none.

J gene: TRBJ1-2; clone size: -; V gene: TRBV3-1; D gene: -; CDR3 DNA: TGTGCCAGCAGCCAAGGTGGTAGGAACTATGGCTACACCTTC; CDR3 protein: CASSQGGRNYGYTF
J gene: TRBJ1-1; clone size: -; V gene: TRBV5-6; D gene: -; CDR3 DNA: TGTGCCAGCAGCTTTAGCGGCACTGAAGCTTTCTTT; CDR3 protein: CASSFSGTEAFF
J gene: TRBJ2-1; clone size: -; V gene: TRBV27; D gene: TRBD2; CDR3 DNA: TGTGCCAGCAGGGAACTAGCGGGAGGGGGTATGAGTGAGCAGTTCTTC; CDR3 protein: CASRELAGGGMSEQFF
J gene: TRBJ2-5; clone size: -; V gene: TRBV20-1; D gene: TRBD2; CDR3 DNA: TGCAGTGCTAGGAGACTAGCGGGCATGCCCCACCAAGAGACCCAGTACTTC; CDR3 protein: CSARRLAGMPHQETQYF
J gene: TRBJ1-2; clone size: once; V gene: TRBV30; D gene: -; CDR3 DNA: TGTGCCTGGAGCCCGGGGGCTGATGGCTACACCTTC; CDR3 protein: CAWSPGADGYTF
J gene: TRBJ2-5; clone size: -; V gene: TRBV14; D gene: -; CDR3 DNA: TGTGCCAGCAGCCAAGGCCAGGCAGAGACCCAGTACTTC; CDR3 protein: CASSQGQAETQYF
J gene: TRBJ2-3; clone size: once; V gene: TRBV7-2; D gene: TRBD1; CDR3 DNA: TGTGCCAGCAGCTGGAGGACAGGAGGCACAGATACGCAGTATTTT; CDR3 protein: CASSWRTGGTDTQYF
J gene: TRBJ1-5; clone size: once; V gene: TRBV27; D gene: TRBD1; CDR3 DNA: TGTGCCAGCAGTCCCCCGGACAGGGATCAGCCCCAGCATTTT; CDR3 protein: CASSPPDRDQPQHF
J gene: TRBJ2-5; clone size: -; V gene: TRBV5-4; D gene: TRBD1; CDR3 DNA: TGTGCCAGCAGCTTGGCAAGGACAGGGTTCCAAGAGACCCAGTACTTC; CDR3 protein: CASSLARTGFQETQYF
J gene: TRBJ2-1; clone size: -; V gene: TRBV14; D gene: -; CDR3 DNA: TGTGCCAGCAGCCAAGTGAGGCAGGACAATGAGCAGTTCTTC; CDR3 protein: CASSQVRQDNEQFF
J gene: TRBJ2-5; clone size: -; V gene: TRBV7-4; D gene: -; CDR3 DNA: TGTGCCAGCAGCTTTAGGACCCAGTACTTC; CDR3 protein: CASSFRTQYF
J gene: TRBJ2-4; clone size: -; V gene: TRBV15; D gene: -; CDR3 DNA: TGTGCCACCAGCAGAGATCGTATAGCCAAAAACATTCAGTACTTC; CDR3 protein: CATSRDRIAKNIQYF
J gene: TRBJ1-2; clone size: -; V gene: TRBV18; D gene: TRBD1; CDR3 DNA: TGTGCCAGCTCACCAAGGACAGGGGGAGAGGGCTACACCTTC; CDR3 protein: CASSPRTGGEGYTF
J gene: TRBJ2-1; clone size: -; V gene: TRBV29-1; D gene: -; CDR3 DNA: TGCAGCGTTCAAGTAGGCAATGAGCAGTTCTTC; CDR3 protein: CSVQVGNEQFF
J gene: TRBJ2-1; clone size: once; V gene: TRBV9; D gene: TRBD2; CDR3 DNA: TGTGCCAGCAGCGTGCAGGCGGGGGGGCCGAATGAGCAGTTCTTC; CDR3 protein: CASSVQAGGPNEQFF
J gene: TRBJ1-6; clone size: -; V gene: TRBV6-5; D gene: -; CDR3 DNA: TGTGCCAGCAGTTACTCGGGGAATTCACCCCTCCACTTT; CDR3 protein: CASSYSGNSPLHF
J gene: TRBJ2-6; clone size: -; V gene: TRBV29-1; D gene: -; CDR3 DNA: TGCAGCGTTTCCCCCGGGGCCAACGTCCTGACTTTC; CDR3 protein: CSVSPGANVLTF
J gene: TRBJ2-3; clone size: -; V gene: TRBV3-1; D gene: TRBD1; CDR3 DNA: TGTGCCATCGGGACAGCTAGCACAGATACGCAGTATTTT; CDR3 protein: CAIGTASTDTQYF
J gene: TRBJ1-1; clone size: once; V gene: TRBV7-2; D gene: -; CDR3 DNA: TGTGCCAGCAGCTTACAGGCGGGGAGGGGAACTGAAGCTTTCTTT; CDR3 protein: CASSLQAGRGTEAFF
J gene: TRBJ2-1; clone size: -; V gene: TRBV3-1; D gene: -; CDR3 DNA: TGTGCCAGCAGCCGGGACCTACGATCCGATGAGCAGTTCTTC; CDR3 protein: CASSRDLRSDEQFF
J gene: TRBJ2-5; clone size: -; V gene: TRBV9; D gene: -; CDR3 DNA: TGTGCCAGCAGCGTAGACGCTTGGGCCGGACCAGAGACCCAGTACTTC; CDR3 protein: CASSVDAWAGPETQYF
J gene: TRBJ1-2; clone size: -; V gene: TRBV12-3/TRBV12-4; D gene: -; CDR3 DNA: TGTGCCAGCAGTCCGCAGGCGATGGGCTACACCTTC; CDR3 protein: CASSPQAMGYTF
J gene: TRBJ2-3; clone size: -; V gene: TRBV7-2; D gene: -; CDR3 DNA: TGTGCCAGCAGCTCGCTTATGCACCCAGCCACAGATACGCAGTATTTT; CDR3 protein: CASSSLMHPATDTQYF
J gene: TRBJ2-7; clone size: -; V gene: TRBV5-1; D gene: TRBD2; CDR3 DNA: TGCGCCACCCAGCGGGGACCGACCTACGAGCAGTACTTC; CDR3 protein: CATQRGPTYEQYF
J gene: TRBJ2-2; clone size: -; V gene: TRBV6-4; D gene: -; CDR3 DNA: TGTGCCAGCAGGGCAACAGGGAACACCGGGGAGCTGTTTTTT; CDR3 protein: CASRATGNTGELFF
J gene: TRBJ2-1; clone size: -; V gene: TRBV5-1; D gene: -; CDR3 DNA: TGCGCCAGCAGCTTGGACGGGCAAGGGGAACATGAGCAGTTCTTC; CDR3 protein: CASSLDGQGEHEQFF
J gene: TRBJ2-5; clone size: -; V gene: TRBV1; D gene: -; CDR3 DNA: TGCACCAGGATCGGGATGCAAGAGACCCAGTACTTC; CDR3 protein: CTRIGMQETQYF
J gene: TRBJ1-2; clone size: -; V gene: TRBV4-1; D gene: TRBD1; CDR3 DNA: TGCGCCAGCAGCCAACGCCCCCCGACAGGGAAGGCTAACTATGGCTACACCTTC; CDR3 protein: CASSQRPPTGKANYGYTF
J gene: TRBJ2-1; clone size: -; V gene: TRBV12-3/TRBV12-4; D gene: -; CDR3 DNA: TGTGCCAGCAGTTTAGAGTGGGGCTGGGGTGGGGACAATGAGCAGTTCTTC; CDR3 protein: CASSLEWGWGGDNEQFF
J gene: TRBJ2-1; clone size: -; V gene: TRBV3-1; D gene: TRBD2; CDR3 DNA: TGTGCCAGCAGCCTTAGCGGGGGTCTCCTACGGTATGAGCAGTTCTTC; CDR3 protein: CASSLSGGLLRYEQFF
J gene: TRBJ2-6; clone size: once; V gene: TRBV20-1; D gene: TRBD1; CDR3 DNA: TGCAGTGCTAGTCTCCGGCAGGGGGCGCGGGGGGCCAACGTCCTGACTTTC; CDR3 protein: CSASLRQGARGANVLTF
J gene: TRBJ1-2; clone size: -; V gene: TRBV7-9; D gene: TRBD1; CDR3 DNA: TGTGCCAGCAGCTATAGCGCCGGGACAGGCCTCTATGGCTACACCTTC; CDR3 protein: CASSYSAGTGLYGYTF
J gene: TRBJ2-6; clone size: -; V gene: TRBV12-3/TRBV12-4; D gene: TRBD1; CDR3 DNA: TGTGCCAGCAGCGGAAGGGGACAGGGGTCTATTGGGGCCAACGTCCTGACTTTC; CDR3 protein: CASSGRGQGSIGANVLTF
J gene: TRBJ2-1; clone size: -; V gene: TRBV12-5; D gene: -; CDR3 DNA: TGTGCTAGTGGTTTGGATGCGCTGTACAATGAGCAGTTCTTC; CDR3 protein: CASGLDALYNEQFF
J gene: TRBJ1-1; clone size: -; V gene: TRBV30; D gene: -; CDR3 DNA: TGTGCCTGGAGGAATGGGGGGAGCACTGAAGCTTTCTTT; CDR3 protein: CAWRNGGSTEAFF
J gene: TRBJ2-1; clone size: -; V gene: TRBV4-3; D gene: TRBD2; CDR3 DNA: TGCGCCAGCAGCCCCCGGACTAGCGGGGGGCCCTACAATGAGCAGTTCTTC; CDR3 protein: CASSPRTSGGPYNEQFF
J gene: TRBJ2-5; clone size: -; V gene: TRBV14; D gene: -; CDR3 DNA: TGTGCCAGCAGCCAAAATTTGTCACCGCAGTACTTC; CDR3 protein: CASSQNLSPQYF
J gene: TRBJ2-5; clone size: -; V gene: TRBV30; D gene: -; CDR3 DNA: TGTGCCTGGACACGGTATTACGGAGTGGGGAGGCAAGAGACCCAGTACTTC; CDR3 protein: CAWTRYYGVGRQETQYF
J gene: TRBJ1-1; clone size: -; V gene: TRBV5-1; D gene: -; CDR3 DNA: TGCGCCAGCAGCTTGGATCCAAGCACTGAAGCTTTCTTT; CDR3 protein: CASSLDPSTEAFF
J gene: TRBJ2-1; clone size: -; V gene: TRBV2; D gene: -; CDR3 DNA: TGTGCCAGCAGCCCCACTCGGGGGAATGAGCAGTTCTTC; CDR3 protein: CASSPTRGNEQFF
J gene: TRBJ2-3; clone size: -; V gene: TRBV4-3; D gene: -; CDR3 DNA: TGCGCCAGCAGCCACCCATCCGAGGATACGCAGTATTTT; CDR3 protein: CASSHPSEDTQYF
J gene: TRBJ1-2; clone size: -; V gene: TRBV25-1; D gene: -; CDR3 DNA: TGTGCCAGCAGTGAATACGGGACTAACTATGGCTACACCTTC; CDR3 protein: CASSEYGTNYGYTF
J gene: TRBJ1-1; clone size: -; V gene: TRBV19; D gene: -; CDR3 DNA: TGTGCCAGTAGTATTAACCCAGCAGACACTGAAGCTTTCTTT; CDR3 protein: CASSINPADTEAFF
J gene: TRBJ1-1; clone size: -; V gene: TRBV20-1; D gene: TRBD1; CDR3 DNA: TGCAGTGCCGCAGGGACAGGGAGGGAAGCTTTCTTT; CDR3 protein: CSAAGTGREAFF
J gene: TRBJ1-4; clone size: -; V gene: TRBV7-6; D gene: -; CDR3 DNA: TGTGCCAGCAGGACCGCGCATGAAAAACTGTTTTTT; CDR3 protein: CASRTAHEKLFF
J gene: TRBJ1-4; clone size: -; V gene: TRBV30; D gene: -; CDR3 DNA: TGTGCCTGGAGTGTGTATGAAAAACTGTTTTTT; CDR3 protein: CAWSVYEKLFF